This T cell receptor (beta chain) was sequenced in a study of CD8 T cells in ankylosing spondylitis. Points from the study as a whole: Characteristic, it appeared, of ankylosing spondylitis blood was a TCR beta motif of roughly eight highly homologous variants. Disease-linked clones reportedly showed significant enrichment in matched ankylosing spondylitis synovial fluid.

The CDR3 is 14 residues long. With 0 bases removed from V and 5 bases from J, the gap between germline ends came to 10 bases. Per the germline V gene, CDR1 is SGHRS and CDR2 is YFSETQ. Researchers built TCR beta libraries using quantitative 5'-RACE with molecular barcodes. Each CDR3 protein is one row after TCRdb ran MiXCR on the 5' RACE reads. The sample gives a few hundred thousand distinct CDR3 sequences, around 21% of which show up once; 3.5% to 4.5% is in the top ten. This clonotype has more than one count but fewer than ten. Its antigen is unidentified. This TCR was sampled from a female donor with ankylosing spondylitis or in good health (not recorded which). The sample consisted of blood, either unsorted or a sorted T cell fraction (not recorded which). The chain uses TRBV5-1 and TRBJ2-3; D is ambiguous. In DNA, the CDR3 is TGCGCCAGCAGCTTGGACGCCGCTGGAGATACGCAGTATTTT. It is translated as CASSLDAAGDTQYF. Supplemented by reference TRBV5-1 and TRBJ2-3, the full variable domain reads KAGVTQTPRYLIKTRGQQVTLSCSPISGHRSVSWYQQTPGQGLQFLFEYFSETQRNKGNFPGRFSGRQFSNSRSEMNVSTLELGDSALYLCASSLDAAGDTQYFGPGTRLTVL.